The 8 T cell receptor beta chains below all came from one sample that was sequenced in a study of identical twins. TCRdb analysed the 5' RACE reads with MiXCR anew, one entry per CDR3 protein. The table records about 240,000 distinct CDR3 sequences, 8% to 11% of them present only once. The sequenced material came from memory T cells sorted from blood. The receptors come from a man aged 50 or older in good health.

CDR3 bases: TGTGCCAGCAGCTTAGTTTTCGCGGGAGGGCTCGACACAGATACGCAGTATTTT. Translating it yields CASSLVFAGGLDTDTQYF. V and J are TRBV11-2 and TRBJ2-3; TRBD2 agrees at 9 bases. The V and J ends lost 1 base and 2 bases, in that order; junction bases with no gene match: 10. CDR1 SGHAT and CDR2 FQNNGV come from the germline V gene. The CDR3 is 18 residues long.

The sample holds a few counts of this clonotype. The V gene is TRBV27, the J gene TRBJ2-1, with TRBD2 identical over 14 bases. Germline CDR1 reads MNHEY; CDR2 reads SMNVEV (reference sequence). Unmatched junction bases numbered 11, after V lost 6 bases and J lost 7 bases. The CDR3 consists of 17 residues. CDR3 amino acids: CASSLLPGLAGDNEQFF. CDR3 DNA: TGTGCCAGCAGCTTGCTCCCGGGACTAGCGGGGGATAATGAGCAGTTCTTC.

This clonotype was detected only a few times. CDR3 loop: CASSGMWREDADTQYF. The CDR3 DNA reads as TGTGCCAGCAGTGGGATGTGGCGGGAGGACGCAGATACGCAGTATTTT. The chain has TRBV2 and TRBJ2-3; 8 bases line up with TRBD2. The CDR3 runs to 16 residues. Germline-derived CDR1 and CDR2 are SNHLY and FYNNEI. Trimming at V came to 4 bases and at J to 4 bases, leaving 10 bases not matched to a gene.

Many counts were recorded for this clonotype. The chain employs TRBV30 and TRBJ2-5; perhaps TRBD1 as D (6 bases). Germline lookup yields CDR1 GTSNPN and CDR2 SVGIG (reference sequence). The CDR3 sequence is 13 residues long. The V gene lost 4 bases and the J gene lost 4 bases, with 13 bases spanning the gap. The CDR3 here is CAWNLGAGETQYF. In DNA form, the CDR3 reads TGTGCCTGGAATCTGGGGGCCGGAGAGACCCAGTACTTC.

V usage is TRBV18 and J usage is TRBJ1-6; tentatively, D is TRBD1 (5 bases). Germline-derived CDR1 and CDR2 are KGHSH and LQKENI. This CDR3 region has 17 residues. The V end lost 4 bases, the J end lost 6 bases, and 19 bases lay between the germline ends. The CDR3 bases are TGTGCCAGCTCACGACTCGCAGGGCCCAATTCTAATTCACCCCTCCACTTT. This codes for CASSRLAGPNSNSPLHF. Variable domain in full (rest from reference TRBV18 and TRBJ1-6): NAGVMQNPRHLVRRRGQEARLRCSPMKGHSHVYWYRQLPEEGLKFMVYLQKENIIDESGMPKERFSAEFPKEGPSILRIQQVVRGDSAAYFCASSRLAGPNSNSPLHFGNGTRLTVT.

This chain links TRBV9 with TRBJ2-7; 10 nucleotides agree with TRBD2. The CDR3 sequence is 15 residues long. The junction had 13 bases not matched to a gene; V was cut back by 6 bases and J by 7 bases. Looked up from germline, CDR1 is SGDLS and CDR2 is YYNGEE. In nucleotides, the CDR3 is TGTGCCAGCAACCGAGAAGCGGGGGGGGCACGGGAGCAGTACTTC. Residues: CASNREAGGAREQYF.

This clonotype was observed a handful of times. The rearrangement uses TRBV4-3 and TRBJ1-4; D may be TRBD1 (6 bases). With 8 bases removed from V and 2 bases from J, the gap between germline ends came to 18 bases. Germline values: CDR1 LGHNA, CDR2 YSLEER. CDR3 size: 16 residues. As DNA, the CDR3 is TGCGCCAGCGGAGACAGACATACAGGGACTAATGAAAAACTGTTTTTT. Protein product: CASGDRHTGTNEKLFF.

This clonotype was counted a few times. The chain employs TRBV29-1 and TRBJ2-1; D might be TRBD2 (6 bases). The CDR3 length is 16 residues. Per germline, CDR1 SQVTM and CDR2 ANQGSEA. The V gene lost 3 bases and the J gene lost 1 base, with 16 bases spanning the gap. CDR3 bases: TGCAGCGTTGAGGGGGACTCCCAGAGGTCCTACAATGAGCAGTTCTTC. Protein product: CSVEGDSQRSYNEQFF.